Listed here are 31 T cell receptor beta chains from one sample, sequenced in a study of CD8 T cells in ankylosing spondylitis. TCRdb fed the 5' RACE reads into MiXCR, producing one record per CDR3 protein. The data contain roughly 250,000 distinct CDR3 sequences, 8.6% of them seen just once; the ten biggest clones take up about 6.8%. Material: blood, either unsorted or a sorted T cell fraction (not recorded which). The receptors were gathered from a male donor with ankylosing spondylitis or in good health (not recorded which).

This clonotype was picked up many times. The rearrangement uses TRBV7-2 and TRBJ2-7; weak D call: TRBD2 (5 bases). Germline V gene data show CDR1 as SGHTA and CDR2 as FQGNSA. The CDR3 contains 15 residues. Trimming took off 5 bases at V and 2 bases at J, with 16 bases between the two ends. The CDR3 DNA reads TGTGCCAGCAGCCCAAAGCGGACCACCCCCTACGAGCAGTACTTC. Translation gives CASSPKRTTPYEQYF.

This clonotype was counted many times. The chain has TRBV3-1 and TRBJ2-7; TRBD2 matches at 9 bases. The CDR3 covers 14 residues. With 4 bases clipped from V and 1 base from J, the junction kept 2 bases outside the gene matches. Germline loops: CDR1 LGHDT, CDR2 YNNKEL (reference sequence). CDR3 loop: CASSRTSVSYEQYF. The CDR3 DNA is TGTGCCAGCAGCCGGACTAGCGTTTCCTACGAGCAGTACTTC.

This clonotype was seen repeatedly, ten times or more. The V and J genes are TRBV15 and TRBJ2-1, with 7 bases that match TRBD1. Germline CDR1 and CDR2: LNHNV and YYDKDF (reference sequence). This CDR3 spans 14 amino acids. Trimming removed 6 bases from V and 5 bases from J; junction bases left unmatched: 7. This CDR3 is CATRTTGSDNEQFF. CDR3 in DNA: TGTGCCACCAGGACGACAGGGTCTGACAATGAGCAGTTCTTC.

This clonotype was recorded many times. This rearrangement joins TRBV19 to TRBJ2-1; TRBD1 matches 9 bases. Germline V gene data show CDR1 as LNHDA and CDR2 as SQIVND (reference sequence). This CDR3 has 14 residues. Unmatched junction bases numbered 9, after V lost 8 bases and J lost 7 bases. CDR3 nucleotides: TGTGCCAGTCGTGCGGGACAGGGTAGGAATGAGCAGTTCTTC. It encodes CASRAGQGRNEQFF.

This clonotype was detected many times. The CDR3 spells CASTRSGGEGDTQYF. The CDR3 DNA reads TGCGCCAGCACCAGGAGCGGGGGCGAGGGAGATACGCAGTATTTT. This chain joins TRBV5-1 and TRBJ2-3; 8 bases are shared with TRBD2. The trim removed 6 bases at V and 5 bases at J, leaving 11 bases unmatched. The CDR3 is 15 amino acids. Germline lookup yields CDR1 SGHRS and CDR2 YFSETQ.

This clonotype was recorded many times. Here the CDR3 reads CASSLTTGPGDNEQFF. CDR3 bases: TGTGCCAGCAGCTTAACGACGGGACCCGGGGACAATGAGCAGTTCTTC. This sequence joins TRBV7-8 and TRBJ2-1; tentatively, D is TRBD1 or TRBD2 (5 bases each). The CDR3 consists of 16 residues. Germline loops: CDR1 SGHVS, CDR2 FQNEAQ. V was shortened by 2 bases and J by 5 bases, with 16 bases between the two germline ends.

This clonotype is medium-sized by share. The CDR3 coding sequence is TGTGCCAGCAGCTTGTCAGTCATGAACACTGAAGCTTTCTTT. Residues: CASSLSVMNTEAFF. The rearrangement links TRBV7-2 to TRBJ1-1; D is unresolved. V was clipped by 3 bases and J by 0 bases, with 8 bases between them. The germline CDR1 and CDR2 sequences are SGHTA and FQGNSA. The CDR3 has 14 residues.

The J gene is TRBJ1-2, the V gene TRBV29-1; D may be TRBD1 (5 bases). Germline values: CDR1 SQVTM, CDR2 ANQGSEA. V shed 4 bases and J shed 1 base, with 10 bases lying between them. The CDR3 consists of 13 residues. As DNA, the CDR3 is TGCAGCGTTGGACAGCTGCTTAACTATGGCTACACCTTC. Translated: CSVGQLLNYGYTF.

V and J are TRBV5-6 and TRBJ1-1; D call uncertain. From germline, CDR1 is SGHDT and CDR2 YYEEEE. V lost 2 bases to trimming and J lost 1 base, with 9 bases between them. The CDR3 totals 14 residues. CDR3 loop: CASSFRFENTEAFF. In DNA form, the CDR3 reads TGTGCCAGCAGCTTTCGATTCGAGAACACTGAAGCTTTCTTT. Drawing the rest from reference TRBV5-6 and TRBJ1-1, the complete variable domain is DAGVTQSPTHLIKTRGQQVTLRCSPKSGHDTVSWYQQALGQGPQFIFQYYEEEERQRGNFPDRFSGHQFPNYSSELNVNALLLGDSALYLCASSFRFENTEAFFGQGTRLTVV.

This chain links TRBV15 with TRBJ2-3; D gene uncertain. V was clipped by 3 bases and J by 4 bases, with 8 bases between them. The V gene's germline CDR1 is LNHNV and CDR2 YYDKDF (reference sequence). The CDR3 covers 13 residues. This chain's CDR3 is CATSSHVSDTQYF. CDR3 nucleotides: TGTGCCACCAGCAGTCATGTTTCAGATACGCAGTATTTT.

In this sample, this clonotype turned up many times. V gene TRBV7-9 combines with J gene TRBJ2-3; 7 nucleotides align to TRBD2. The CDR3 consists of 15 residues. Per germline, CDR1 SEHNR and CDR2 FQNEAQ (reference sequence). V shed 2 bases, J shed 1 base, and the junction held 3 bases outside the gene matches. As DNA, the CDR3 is TGTGCCAGCAGCTTACCAGCGGGGCGCACAGATACGCAGTATTTT. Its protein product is CASSLPAGRTDTQYF.

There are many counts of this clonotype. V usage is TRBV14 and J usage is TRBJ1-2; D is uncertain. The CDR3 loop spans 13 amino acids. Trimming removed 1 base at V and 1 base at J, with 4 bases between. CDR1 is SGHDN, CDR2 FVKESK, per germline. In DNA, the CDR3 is TGTGCCAGCAGCCAAGGTCTTAACTATGGCTACACCTTC. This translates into CASSQGLNYGYTF.

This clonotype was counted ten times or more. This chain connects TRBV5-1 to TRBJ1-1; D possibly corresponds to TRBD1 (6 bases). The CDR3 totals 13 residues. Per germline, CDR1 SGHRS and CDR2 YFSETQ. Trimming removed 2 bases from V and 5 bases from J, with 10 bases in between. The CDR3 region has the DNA TGCGCCAGCAGCTTTCAGGGGAGGACTGAAGCTTTCTTT. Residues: CASSFQGRTEAFF.

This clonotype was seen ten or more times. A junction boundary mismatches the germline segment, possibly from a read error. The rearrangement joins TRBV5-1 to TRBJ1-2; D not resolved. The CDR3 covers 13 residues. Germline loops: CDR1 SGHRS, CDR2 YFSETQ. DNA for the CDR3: TGCGCCAGCAGGTTGGACGGCTACTATGGCTACACCTTC. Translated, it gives CASRLDGYYGYTF. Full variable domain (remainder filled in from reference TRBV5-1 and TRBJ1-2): KAGVTQTPRYLIKTRGQQVTLSCSPISGHRSVSWYQQTPGQGLQFLFEYFSETQRNKGNFPGRFSGRQFSNSRSEMNVSTLELGDSALYLCASRLDGYYGYTFGSGTRLTVV.

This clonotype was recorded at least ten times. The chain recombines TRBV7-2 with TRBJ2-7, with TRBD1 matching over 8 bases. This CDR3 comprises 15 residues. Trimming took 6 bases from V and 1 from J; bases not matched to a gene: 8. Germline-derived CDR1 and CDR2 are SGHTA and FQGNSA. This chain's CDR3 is CASSWDRFLSYEQYF. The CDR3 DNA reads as TGTGCCAGCAGTTGGGACAGGTTCCTTTCCTACGAGCAGTACTTC.

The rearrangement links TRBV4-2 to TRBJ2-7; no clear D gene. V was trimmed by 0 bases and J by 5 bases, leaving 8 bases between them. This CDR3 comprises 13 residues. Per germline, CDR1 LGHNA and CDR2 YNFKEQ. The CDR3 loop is CASSQETWNEQYF. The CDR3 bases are TGTGCCAGCAGCCAAGAGACGTGGAACGAGCAGTACTTC.

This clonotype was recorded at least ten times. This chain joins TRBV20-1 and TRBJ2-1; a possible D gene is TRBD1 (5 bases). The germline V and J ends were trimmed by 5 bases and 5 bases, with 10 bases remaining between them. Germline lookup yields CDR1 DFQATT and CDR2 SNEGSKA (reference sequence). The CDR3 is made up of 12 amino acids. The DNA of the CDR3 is TGCAGTGCTGACGACAGAAACAATGAGCAGTTCTTC. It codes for CSADDRNNEQFF.

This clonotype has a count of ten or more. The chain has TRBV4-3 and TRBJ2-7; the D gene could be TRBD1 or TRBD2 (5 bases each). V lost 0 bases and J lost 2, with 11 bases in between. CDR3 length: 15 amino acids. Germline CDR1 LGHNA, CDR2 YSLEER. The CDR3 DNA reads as TGCGCCAGCAGCCAAGATTGGAAGGGACCCTACGAGCAGTACTTC. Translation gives CASSQDWKGPYEQYF.

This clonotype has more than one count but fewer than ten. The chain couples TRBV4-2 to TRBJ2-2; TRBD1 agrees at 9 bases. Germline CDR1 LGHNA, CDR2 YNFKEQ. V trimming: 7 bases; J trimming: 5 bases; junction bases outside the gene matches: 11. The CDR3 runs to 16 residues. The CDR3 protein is CASTPTQGARTGELFF. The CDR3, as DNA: TGTGCCAGCACGCCCACACAGGGGGCAAGGACCGGGGAGCTGTTTTTT.

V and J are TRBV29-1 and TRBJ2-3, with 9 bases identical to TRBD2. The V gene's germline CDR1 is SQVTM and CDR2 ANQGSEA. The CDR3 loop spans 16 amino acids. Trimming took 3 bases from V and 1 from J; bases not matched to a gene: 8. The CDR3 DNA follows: TGCAGCGTTGAGAAGTTTAGCGGGAGCGGCACAGATACGCAGTATTTT. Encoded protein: CSVEKFSGSGTDTQYF.

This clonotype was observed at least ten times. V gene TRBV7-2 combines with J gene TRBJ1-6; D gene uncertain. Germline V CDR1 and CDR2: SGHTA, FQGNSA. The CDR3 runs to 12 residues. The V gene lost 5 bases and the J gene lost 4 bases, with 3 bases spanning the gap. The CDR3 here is CASSLYNSPLHF. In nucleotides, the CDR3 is TGTGCCAGCAGCCTGTATAATTCACCCCTCCACTTT. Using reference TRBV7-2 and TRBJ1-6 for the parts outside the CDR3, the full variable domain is GAGVSQSPSNKVTEKGKDVELRCDPISGHTALYWYRQSLGQGLEFLIYFQGNSAPDKSGLPSDRFSAERTGGSVSTLTIQRTQQEDSAVYLCASSLYNSPLHFGNGTRLTVT.

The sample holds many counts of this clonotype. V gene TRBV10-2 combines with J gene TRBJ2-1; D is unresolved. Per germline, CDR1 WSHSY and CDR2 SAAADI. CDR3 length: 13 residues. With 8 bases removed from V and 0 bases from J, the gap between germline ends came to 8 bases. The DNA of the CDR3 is TGCGCCAGCGGGATTTCCTCCTACAATGAGCAGTTCTTC. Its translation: CASGISSYNEQFF.

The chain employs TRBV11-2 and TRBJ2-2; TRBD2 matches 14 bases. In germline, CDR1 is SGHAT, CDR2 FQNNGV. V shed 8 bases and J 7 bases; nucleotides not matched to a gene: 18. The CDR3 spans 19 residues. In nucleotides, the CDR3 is TGTGCCAGCGCCTTTACCGGGACTAGCGGGGGCGCGTATTACGGGGAGCTGTTTTTT. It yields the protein CASAFTGTSGGAYYGELFF.

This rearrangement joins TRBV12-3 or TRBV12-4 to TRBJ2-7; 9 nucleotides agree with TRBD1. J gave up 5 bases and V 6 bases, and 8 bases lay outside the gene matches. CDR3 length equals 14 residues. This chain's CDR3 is CASREGTGSHEQYF. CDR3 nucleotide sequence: TGTGCCAGCAGGGAGGGGACAGGGAGCCACGAGCAGTACTTC.

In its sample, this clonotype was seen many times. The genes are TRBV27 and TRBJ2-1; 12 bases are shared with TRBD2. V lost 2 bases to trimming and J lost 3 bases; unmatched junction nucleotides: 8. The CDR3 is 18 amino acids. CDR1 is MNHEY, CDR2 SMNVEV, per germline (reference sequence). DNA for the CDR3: TGTGCCAGCAGTTTAGGGCTAGCGGGAGGGCTTGGCTACAATGAGCAGTTCTTC. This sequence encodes CASSLGLAGGLGYNEQFF.

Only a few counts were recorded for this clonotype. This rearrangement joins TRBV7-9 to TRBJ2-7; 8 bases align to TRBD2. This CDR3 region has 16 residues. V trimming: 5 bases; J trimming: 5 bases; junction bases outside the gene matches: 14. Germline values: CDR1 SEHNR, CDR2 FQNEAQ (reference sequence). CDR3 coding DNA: TGTGCCAGCAGCGCTCAAGCGGGAGAGAATTGGAACGAGCAGTACTTC. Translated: CASSAQAGENWNEQYF.

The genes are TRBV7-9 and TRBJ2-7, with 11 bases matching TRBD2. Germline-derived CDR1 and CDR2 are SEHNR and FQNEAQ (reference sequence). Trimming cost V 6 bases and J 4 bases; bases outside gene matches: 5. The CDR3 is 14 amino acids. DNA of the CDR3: TGTGCCAGCAGGTCGACTAGCGGGACATACGAGCAGTACTTC. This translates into CASRSTSGTYEQYF.

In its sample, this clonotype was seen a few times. The CDR3 coding sequence is TGTGCCAGCTCACCGAGCGTCGGGACTACCAAAAACATTCAGTACTTC. As protein: CASSPSVGTTKNIQYF. This rearrangement joins TRBV18 to TRBJ2-4; TRBD2 aligns across 7 bases. The CDR3 runs 16 residues. CDR1 and CDR2 (germline): KGHSH, LQKENI. Trimming cost V 3 bases and J 2 bases; bases outside gene matches: 7. Variable domain in full (rest from reference TRBV18 and TRBJ2-4): NAGVMQNPRHLVRRRGQEARLRCSPMKGHSHVYWYRQLPEEGLKFMVYLQKENIIDESGMPKERFSAEFPKEGPSILRIQQVVRGDSAAYFCASSPSVGTTKNIQYFGAGTRLSVL.

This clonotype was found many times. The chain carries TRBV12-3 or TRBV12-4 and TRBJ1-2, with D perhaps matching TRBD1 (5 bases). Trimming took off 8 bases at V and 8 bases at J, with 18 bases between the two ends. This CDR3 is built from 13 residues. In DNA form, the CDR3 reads TGTGCCAGCTCCCTGGGGGGGGAGGGCGGCTACACCTTC. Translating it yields CASSLGGEGGYTF.

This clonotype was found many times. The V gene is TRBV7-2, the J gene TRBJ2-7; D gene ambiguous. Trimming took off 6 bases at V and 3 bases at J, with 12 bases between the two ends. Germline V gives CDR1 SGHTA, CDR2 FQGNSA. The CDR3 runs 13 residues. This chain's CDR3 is CASRLPSRYEQYF. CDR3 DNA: TGTGCCAGCAGACTTCCCTCCCGCTACGAGCAGTACTTC.

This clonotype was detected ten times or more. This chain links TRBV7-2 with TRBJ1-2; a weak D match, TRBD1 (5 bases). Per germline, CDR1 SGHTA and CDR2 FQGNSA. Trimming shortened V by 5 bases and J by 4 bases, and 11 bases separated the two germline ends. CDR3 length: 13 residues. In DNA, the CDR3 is TGTGCCAGCAGCAGGGGCATGGCCTATGGCTACACCTTC. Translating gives CASSRGMAYGYTF. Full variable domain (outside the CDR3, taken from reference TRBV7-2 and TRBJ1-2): GAGVSQSPSNKVTEKGKDVELRCDPISGHTALYWYRQSLGQGLEFLIYFQGNSAPDKSGLPSDRFSAERTGGSVSTLTIQRTQQEDSAVYLCASSRGMAYGYTFGSGTRLTVV.